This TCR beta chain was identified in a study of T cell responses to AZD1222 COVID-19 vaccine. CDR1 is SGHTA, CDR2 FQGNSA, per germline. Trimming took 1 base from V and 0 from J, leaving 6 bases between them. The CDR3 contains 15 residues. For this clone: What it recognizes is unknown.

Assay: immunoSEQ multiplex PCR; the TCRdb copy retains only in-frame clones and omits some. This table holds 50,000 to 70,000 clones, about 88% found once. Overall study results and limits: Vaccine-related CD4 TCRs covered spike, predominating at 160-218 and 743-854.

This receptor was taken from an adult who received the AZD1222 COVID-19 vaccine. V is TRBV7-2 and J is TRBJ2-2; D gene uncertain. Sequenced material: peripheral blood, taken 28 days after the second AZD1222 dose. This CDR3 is CASSLGLANTGELFF. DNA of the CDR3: TGTGCCAGCAGCTTAGGCCTAGCGAACACCGGGGAGCTGTTTTTT.